The T cell receptor beta chain under discussion was sequenced for a study of hypomethylating agent response in myelodysplastic syndrome (dated by TCRdb to the early 2020s). Notes on the research overall: The hypomethylating agent given was azacitidine in 8 of 11 patients and decitabine in 3 of 11 patients. Among the myelodysplastic syndrome patients in the cohort, under 10 were male and 2 were female. Patients had a mean age of approximately 69 +/- 5.7 years, and a diploid cytogenetic profile was the most common. The most frequent mutation was TET2, found in 5 of 11 patients. Complete response or hematologic improvement was achieved by six patients, and five patients were classified as non-responders. Response was defined as complete response or hematologic improvement, and any patient who met neither criterion was considered a non-responder.

The library was built by means of the immunoSEQ multiplex PCR assay. Each sample was run at survey resolution as two replicates of approximately 200 ng apiece, for a total of approximately 400 ng of DNA. Rearranged TCRB sequences in genomic DNA were detected with the hsTCRB kit, which uses multiplex PCR primers directed at V and J genes. The first PCR used the QIAGEN Multiplex PCR Kit for roughly 30 cycles to amplify the CDR3 region. A second PCR of 7 to 8 cycles attached sample barcodes and Illumina adapters to each replicate. Quantification of the pooled libraries was done with a QuantStudio 6 and the KAPA library quantification kit. Roughly 14 pM of pooled libraries were sequenced on an Illumina MiSeq with 156-cycle single-end reads and a 15-cycle index read. As for the original processing: VDJdb annotation flagged about 1.5% of 168,753 unique clonotypes as previously reported viral-epitope-specific. Raw reads were processed into normalized, annotated TCRB repertoires with the immunoSEQ Data Assistant and immunoSEQ Analyzer. Clonotypes were analyzed with BioAnalyzer and version 0.6.5 of the immunarch R package. Every repertoire was downsampled to the clone count of the smallest repertoire before richness was estimated. Clonotypes were categorized as expanded, contracted or novel by Fisher's exact tests, where a novel clonotype had zero frequency before treatment. Significantly changed CDR3 beta sequences were clustered with GLIPH2 using simulation_depth=1000 and kmer_min_depth=3, and CDR3s shorter than five residues were excluded. What TCRdb holds here is the immuneACCESS table cut down to in-frame rearrangements. Part of the clones is not present; checked against another copy, under half of the missing clones reflect an unresolved V gene, and the others are unexplained. V, J and clone size are taken as reported in that table, and D and trimming were inferred from the DNA itself. The sample contains roughly 4,700 clones, roughly 87% of them found a single time. The top ten clonotypes cover less than 25% of the sample.

CDR1 and CDR2, per the germline V gene, are MNHEY and SVGAGI. Spanning cysteine to phenylalanine, the CDR3 consists of 15 amino acids. Just CDR3 DNA is preserved here, 45 bases in frame from base 1. The V end gives up 5 bases and the J end 2 bases, leaving 4 bases in the junction not matched to a gene. Paper-wide results and their limitations: Only roughly twelve patients were analyzed, making the cohort small. After treatment with a hypomethylating agent, no significant changes in richness, rarefaction diversity or clonality were seen, whether all patients were considered together or each response group separately. The healthy control donors were not matched in age to the MDS patients, and this mismatch could have affected the comparison between MDS and healthy donors. Novel clonotypes were found to emerge more often in responders, whereas more contracted clonotypes were observed in non-responders after treatment. The shared GLIPH2 clusters might recognize novel MDS antigens, but this possibility was not confirmed and requires experimental validation.

A remark on this clone: Which antigen it targets is not known. Base qualities are missing; no much larger clone stands one base away.

Bulk bone marrow was analyzed without sorting T-cell subsets. TCR beta CDR3 regions were immunosequenced from bone marrow of about eleven myelodysplastic syndrome patients before and after hypomethylating agent therapy. For longitudinal repertoire tracking, every patient provided one baseline bone marrow and two to three bone marrows collected at different post-treatment timepoints. Genomic DNA was isolated from whole bone marrow, and DNA quality was assessed with TapeStation, NanoDrop OneC and PicoGreen assays. The origin of this receptor is a human donor with myelodysplastic syndrome. Sequencing was performed on bone marrow, taken before or after starting hypomethylating agent treatment for myelodysplastic syndrome (not recorded which). The sequence joins TRBV6-5 to TRBJ1-3; the central 9 bases match TRBD1. The CDR3 corresponds to CASSPTGGTGNTIYF. The DNA is TGTGCCAGCAGTCCGACAGGGGGAACTGGAAACACCATATATTTT.